This T cell receptor (beta chain) was profiled in a study of cytomegalovirus exposure and HLA in healthy donors. The CDR3 is 13 amino acids. The junction had 15 bases not matched to a gene; V was cut back by 8 bases and J by 13 bases. Germline lookup yields CDR1 SQVTM and CDR2 ANQGSEA. Amplification used 60 Vbeta primers and 13 Jbeta primers. The data were produced by immunoSEQ multiplex PCR, yet TCRdb's version contains in-frame clones alone and is incomplete. This sample has approximately 140,000 clones, with roughly 74% found just once. This sequence originates from a man between 35 and 55 years old in good health and CMV-seronegative. This chain joins TRBV29-1 and TRBJ2-1, with 9 bases lining up with TRBD1. The sequenced sample consisted of PBMCs. The CDR3 bases are TGCAGCTCTGATATGGGACAGGGCCGTAATCAGTTCTTC. Amino acid sequence: CSSDMGQGRNQFF.